The 11 T cell receptor beta chains listed next were all sequenced from one sample in a study of cytomegalovirus exposure and HLA in healthy donors. The PCR contained 60 Vbeta and 13 Jbeta primers. Profiling relied on immunoSEQ multiplex PCR, and the TCRdb table lists in-frame clones only, not all of them. The sample shows under 150,000 clones, roughly 63% of them seen only once. Sequenced: PBMCs. These receptors were obtained from a man aged 40-49 years in good health and CMV-seropositive.

This chain links TRBV28 with TRBJ2-5; maybe TRBD2 (6 bases). The CDR3 contains 14 residues. V was pared by 2 bases and J by 2 bases, with 9 bases between. The V gene's germline CDR1 is MDHEN and CDR2 SYDVKM. The CDR3, as DNA: TGTGCCAGCAGTTTAGGCGCGGGACAAGAGACCCAGTACTTC. The encoded protein is CASSLGAGQETQYF.

This rearrangement joins TRBV18 to TRBJ1-2; no clear D. The CDR3 sequence is 13 residues long. From germline, CDR1 is KGHSH and CDR2 LQKENI. Trimming removed 0 bases from V and 6 bases from J, with 8 bases in between. As DNA, the CDR3 is TGTGCCAGCTCACCACCGACTTGGAATGGCTACACCTTC. Translation: CASSPPTWNGYTF.

The chain combines TRBV11-2 with TRBJ1-1; D is uncertain. V dropped 3 bases and J dropped 1 base, with 9 bases sitting between them. Germline loops: CDR1 SGHAT, CDR2 FQNNGV. CDR3 length: 14 residues. The CDR3 sequence: CASSFGLRNTEAFF. CDR3 coding DNA: TGTGCCAGCAGCTTTGGACTTAGGAACACTGAAGCTTTCTTT. Drawing the rest from reference TRBV11-2 and TRBJ1-1, the complete variable domain is EAGVAQSPRYKIIEKRQSVAFWCNPISGHATLYWYQQILGQGPKLLIQFQNNGVVDDSQLPKDRFSAERLKGVDSTLKIQPAKLEDSAVYLCASSFGLRNTEAFFGQGTRLTVV.

This clone occurred a few times. V usage is TRBV5-4 and J usage is TRBJ1-2; no firm D call. Germline assignment: CDR1 SGHNT and CDR2 YYREEE (reference sequence). CDR3 length: 14 amino acids. Deletions cut 3 bases from V and 2 bases from J, with 11 bases between. For the CDR3, the DNA is TGTGCCAGCAGCTCCCCCGGGAAAAACTATGGCTACACCTTC. Residues: CASSSPGKNYGYTF.

J is TRBJ1-5 and V is TRBV19; the match to TRBD1 covers 12 bases. From germline, CDR1 is LNHDA and CDR2 SQIVND (reference sequence). The V gene end was trimmed by 6 bases and the J gene end by 5 bases; junction bases not matched to a gene: 5. The CDR3 is made up of 15 amino acids. The CDR3 DNA sequence: TGTGCCAGTAGCCAGGGACAGGGGGCCTATCAGCCCCAGCATTTT. Translation: CASSQGQGAYQPQHF.

The CDR3 DNA reads as TGTGCCAGCAGCAAAGGACAGGGGGCAAACGGGGAGCTGTTTTTT. Translation gives CASSKGQGANGELFF. The V gene is TRBV13, the J gene TRBJ2-2; 11 bases line up with TRBD1. The CDR3 spans 15 residues. Germline-derived CDR1 and CDR2 are PRHDT and FYEKMQ (reference sequence). Germline trimming cut 5 bases from V and 7 bases from J; bases unmatched to any gene: 6.

This rearrangement joins TRBV5-4 to TRBJ1-1; the D gene is possibly TRBD1 (5 bases). The germline V gene encodes CDR1 SGHNT and CDR2 YYREEE (reference sequence). There are 12 residues in the CDR3. Deletions cut 2 bases from V and 6 bases from J, with 8 bases between. Here the CDR3 reads CASSFQGSEAFF. In nucleotides, the CDR3 is TGTGCCAGCAGCTTTCAGGGCTCTGAAGCTTTCTTT.

The gene calls are TRBV7-2 and TRBJ2-3; 9 bases match TRBD2. The V and J ends lost 7 bases and 2 bases, in that order; junction bases with no gene match: 4. Germline V gene sequence: CDR1 SGHTA, CDR2 FQGNSA. The CDR3 runs to 14 residues. The CDR3 sequence is CASTLAGHTDTQYF. As DNA, the CDR3 is TGTGCCAGCACCCTAGCGGGACACACAGATACGCAGTATTTT.

The rearrangement links TRBV19 to TRBJ2-5; possibly TRBD2 for D (6 bases). Between the trimmed V and J ends, which lost 8 bases and 4 bases, there was a span of 14 bases. CDR1 is LNHDA, CDR2 SQIVND, per germline (reference sequence). The CDR3 contains 13 residues. CDR3 protein: CASCPGVRETQYF. CDR3 nucleotide sequence: TGTGCCAGTTGTCCGGGGGTGCGAGAGACCCAGTACTTC.

This rearrangement joins TRBV27 to TRBJ1-2; D gene uncertain. V was pared by 2 bases and J by 2 bases, with 6 bases between. The CDR3 totals 13 residues. CDR1 is MNHEY and CDR2 is SMNVEV in the germline V gene (reference sequence). The CDR3 sequence: CASSLGLNYGYTF. The CDR3 nucleotides are TGTGCCAGCAGTTTAGGGCTGAACTATGGCTACACCTTC.

This chain links TRBV5-1 with TRBJ2-3, with TRBD2 identical over 8 bases. Germline values: CDR1 SGHRS, CDR2 YFSETQ. The CDR3 has 15 amino acids. Trimming cost V 3 bases and J 0 bases; bases outside gene matches: 3. The CDR3 here is CASSSIAGSTDTQYF. DNA of the CDR3: TGCGCCAGCAGCTCCATAGCGGGAAGCACAGATACGCAGTATTTT. The variable domain in full, completed from reference TRBV5-1 and TRBJ2-3, reads KAGVTQTPRYLIKTRGQQVTLSCSPISGHRSVSWYQQTPGQGLQFLFEYFSETQRNKGNFPGRFSGRQFSNSRSEMNVSTLELGDSALYLCASSSIAGSTDTQYFGPGTRLTVL.